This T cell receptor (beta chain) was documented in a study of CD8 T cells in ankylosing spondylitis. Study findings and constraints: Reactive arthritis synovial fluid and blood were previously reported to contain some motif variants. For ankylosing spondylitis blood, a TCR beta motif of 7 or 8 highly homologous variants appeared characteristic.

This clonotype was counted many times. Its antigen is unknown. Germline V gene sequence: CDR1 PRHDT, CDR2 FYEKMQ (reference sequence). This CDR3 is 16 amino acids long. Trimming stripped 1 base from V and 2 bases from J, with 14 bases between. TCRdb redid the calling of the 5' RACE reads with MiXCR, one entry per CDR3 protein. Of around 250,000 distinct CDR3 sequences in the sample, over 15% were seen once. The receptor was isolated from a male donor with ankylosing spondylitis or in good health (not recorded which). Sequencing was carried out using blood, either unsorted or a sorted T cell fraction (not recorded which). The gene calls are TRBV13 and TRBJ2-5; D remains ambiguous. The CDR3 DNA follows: TGTGCCAGCAGCTTAGCGACGGAAGTCCGGCAAGAGACCCAGTACTTC. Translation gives CASSLATEVRQETQYF.